This T cell receptor (beta chain) stems from a study of CD8 T cells in ankylosing spondylitis. Study-wide findings and caveats: Prior work had noted some motif variants in reactive arthritis blood and synovial fluid. There was a TCR beta motif, made of several highly homologous variants, that appeared characteristic of ankylosing spondylitis blood.

Quantitative 5'-RACE with molecular barcodes was used to make the TCR beta libraries. TCRdb analysed the 5' RACE reads with MiXCR anew, one entry per CDR3 protein. The sample shows roughly 220,000 distinct CDR3 sequences, roughly 18% of them seen only once. Comment on this clonotype: Its antigen is still unknown.

The CDR3 extends over 15 amino acids. The V segment lost 6 bases and the J segment 0 bases; nucleotides outside the gene matches: 5. Looked up from germline, CDR1 is MNHEY and CDR2 is SMNVEV (reference sequence). What was sequenced was blood, either unsorted or a sorted T cell fraction (not recorded which). The TCR originated in a male donor with ankylosing spondylitis. The chain couples TRBV27 to TRBJ2-1, with 7 positions matching TRBD1. CDR3 residues: CASSRDRDSYNEQFF. The CDR3, as DNA: TGTGCCAGCAGCAGAGACAGGGACTCCTACAATGAGCAGTTCTTC.